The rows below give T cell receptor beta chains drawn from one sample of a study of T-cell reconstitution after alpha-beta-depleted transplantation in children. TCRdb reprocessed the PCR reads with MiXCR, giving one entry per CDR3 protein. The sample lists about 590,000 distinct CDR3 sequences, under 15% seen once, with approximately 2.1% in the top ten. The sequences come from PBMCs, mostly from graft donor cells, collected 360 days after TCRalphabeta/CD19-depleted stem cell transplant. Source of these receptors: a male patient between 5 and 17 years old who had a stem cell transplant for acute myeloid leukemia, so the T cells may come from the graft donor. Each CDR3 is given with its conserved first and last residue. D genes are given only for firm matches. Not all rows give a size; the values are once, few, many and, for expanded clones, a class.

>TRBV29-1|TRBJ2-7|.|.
TGCAGCGTTGAAGAACTACCCGGGGAGCAGTACTTC
CSVEELPGEQYF
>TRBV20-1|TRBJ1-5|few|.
TGCAGTGCTAGAGGATGCGGTAGCAATCAGCCCCAGCATTTT
CSARGCGSNQPQHF
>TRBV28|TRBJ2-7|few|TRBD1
TGTGCCAGCAGTAGCGGACAGGGGACCTCGGGGGGGTACTTC
CASSSGQGTSGGYF
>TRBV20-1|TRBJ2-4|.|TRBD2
TGCAGTGCTAGAGACGGGGGAGGGAAAAACATTCAGTACTTC
CSARDGGGKNIQYF
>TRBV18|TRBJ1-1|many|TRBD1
TGTGCCAGCTCTTCGAGAGGACCGGGACAGGGGGGGGTGAACACTGAAGCTTTCTTT
CASSSRGPGQGGVNTEAFF
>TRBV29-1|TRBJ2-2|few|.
TGCAGCGTTGAAACCCGGGGCCAGAACACCGGGGAGCTGTTTTTT
CSVETRGQNTGELFF
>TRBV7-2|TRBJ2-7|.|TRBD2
TGTGCCAGCACCGCGGGACTAGAAAACGAGCAGTACTTC
CASTAGLENEQYF
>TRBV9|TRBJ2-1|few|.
TGTGCCAGCAGCGTAGTGGCGGGATCCTACAATGAGCAGTTCTTC
CASSVVAGSYNEQFF
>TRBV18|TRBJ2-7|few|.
TGTGCCAGCTCACCCTCCGGGCCCCCTGTAGAGCAGTACTTC
CASSPSGPPVEQYF
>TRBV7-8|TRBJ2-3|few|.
TGTGCCAGCAGCTTATCGTTTCCTAGCACAGATACGCAGTATTTT
CASSLSFPSTDTQYF
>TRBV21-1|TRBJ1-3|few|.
.
CASSIWGCGNTIYF
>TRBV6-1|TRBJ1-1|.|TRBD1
TGTGCCAGCAGTCGGACAGGGGTCATAAACACTGAAGCTTTCTTT
CASSRTGVINTEAFF
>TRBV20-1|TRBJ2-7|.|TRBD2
TGCAGTGCTAGTGCCACTAGCGGGAGGGGGTACGAGCAGTACTTC
CSASATSGRGYEQYF
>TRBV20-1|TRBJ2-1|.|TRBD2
TGCAGTGCTAGTAGGGCTAGCGGGGCCTACAATGAGCAGTTCTTC
CSASRASGAYNEQFF
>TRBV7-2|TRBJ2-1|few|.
TGTGCCAGCAGCCAATTCTGGGATGAGCAGTTCTTC
CASSQFWDEQFF
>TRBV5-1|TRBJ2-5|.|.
TGCGCCAGCAGTCCTCGACACAGAGAGACCCAGTACTTC
CASSPRHRETQYF
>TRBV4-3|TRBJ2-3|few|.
TGCGCCAGCAGCCAAGTTTCCGGAGCACAATGGACAGATACGCAGTATTTT
CASSQVSGAQWTDTQYF
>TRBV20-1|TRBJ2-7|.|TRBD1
TGCAGTGCTAGAGGAACAGGGGGGTCCTACGAGCAGTACTTC
CSARGTGGSYEQYF
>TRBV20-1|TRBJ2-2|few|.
TGCAGTGCTAGGTCCCGGGCGAACACCGGGGAGCTGTTTTTT
CSARSRANTGELFF
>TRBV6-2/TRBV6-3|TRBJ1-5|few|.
TGTGCCAGCAGTTACGTCAAGGTGGCGAGCAATCAGCCCCAGCATTTT
CASSYVKVASNQPQHF
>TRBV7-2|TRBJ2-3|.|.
TGTGCCAGCTCCCCGGGACACGACCCAGATACGCAGTATTTT
CASSPGHDPDTQYF
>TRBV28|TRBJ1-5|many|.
TGTGCCAGCAGTTTATCCTCAAGGACAGTTAGCAATCAGCCCCAGCATTTT
CASSLSSRTVSNQPQHF
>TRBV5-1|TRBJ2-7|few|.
TGCGCCAGCAGCTTGGCCAGGGTTGAAGAGCAGTACTTC
CASSLARVEEQYF
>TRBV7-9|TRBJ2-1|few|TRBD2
TGTGCCAGCAGCTTTCTAGCGGGACTTTACAATGAGCAGTTCTTC
CASSFLAGLYNEQFF
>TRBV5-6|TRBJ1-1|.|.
TGTGCCAGCAGCTCCCGTTTCCTGAGAATGAACACTGAAGCTTTCTTT
CASSSRFLRMNTEAFF
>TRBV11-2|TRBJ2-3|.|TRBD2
TGTGCCAGCAGCTTTTGGGGCAGCGGGGCCAATAGGGATACGCAGTATTTT
CASSFWGSGANRDTQYF
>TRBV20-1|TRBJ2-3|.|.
TGCAGTGCTCTCCTAGGGCACATTAGCACAGATACGCAGTATTTT
CSALLGHISTDTQYF
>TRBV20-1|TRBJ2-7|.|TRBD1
TGCAGTGCTAGAGAGACAGGGGAGCCCTTGGAGCAGTACTTC
CSARETGEPLEQYF
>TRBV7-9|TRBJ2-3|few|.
TGTGCCAGCAGCTCGAGGGGTAGCGCCAGCACAGATACGCAGTATTTT
CASSSRGSASTDTQYF